The 8 T cell receptor beta chains reported below all come from one sample, sequenced in a study of T cells in Graves' hyperthyroidism and ophthalmopathy. Amplified TCR beta CDR3 regions came from RNA transcripts. In the first-round RT-PCR of the TCR CDR3, the HTBI primer set was used. TCRdb re-analysed the multiplex PCR reads in MiXCR, keeping a single row per CDR3 protein. Of 700,000 or so distinct CDR3 sequences listed, about a sixth are singletons. Sequencing was done on a sample of blood. The receptors were gathered from a man in his late teens or twenties with Graves' hyperthyroidism.

The V and J genes are TRBV5-1 and TRBJ2-1; D gene ambiguous. This CDR3 spans 16 amino acids. Per the germline V gene, CDR1 is SGHRS and CDR2 is YFSETQ. V lost 4 bases and J 4 bases, leaving 18 bases between the germline ends. CDR3 region: CASSPPPPPAYNEQFF. CDR3 nucleotides: TGCGCCAGCAGCCCCCCCCCCCCCCCCGCTTACAATGAGCAGTTCTTC.

There are a few counts of this clonotype. The V gene is TRBV13, the J gene TRBJ1-6; tentative D call: TRBD1 (6 bases). This CDR3 is built from 15 residues. Trimming left V 5 bases short and J 9 bases short, with 17 bases between. The V gene's germline CDR1 is PRHDT and CDR2 FYEKMQ (reference sequence). The DNA of the CDR3 is TGTGCCAGCAGCCAACAGGGTTTGGAGAGTTCACCCCTCCACTTT. Translation: CASSQQGLESSPLHF.

The table lists this clonotype with many counts. The rearrangement joins TRBV28 to TRBJ1-1, with a weak D call TRBD1 (5 bases). Trimming pared 2 bases from V and 2 bases from J, leaving 9 bases between. The CDR3 loop spans 14 amino acids. The germline gives CDR1 MDHEN, CDR2 SYDVKM. CDR3 coding DNA: TGTGCCAGCAGTTTAGCGGGGGACAACACTGAAGCTTTCTTT. Its protein is CASSLAGDNTEAFF.

In its sample, this clonotype was seen a few times. This chain connects TRBV5-1 to TRBJ2-7, with 14 positions matching TRBD2. Trimming cost V 3 bases and J 5 bases; bases outside gene matches: 4. The CDR3 totals 15 residues. The germline V gene has CDR1 SGHRS and CDR2 YFSETQ. Written as DNA, the CDR3 is TGCGCCAGCAGCTCGACTAGCGGGAGGGCACACGAGCAGTACTTC. It yields the protein CASSSTSGRAHEQYF.

This clonotype was counted only a few times. This chain uses TRBV19 with TRBJ2-1, with D perhaps TRBD1 (5 bases). Germline assignment: CDR1 LNHDA and CDR2 SQIVND (reference sequence). This CDR3 comprises 15 residues. Trimming took off 4 bases at V and 5 bases at J, with 15 bases between the two ends. The CDR3 DNA sequence: TGTGCCAGTAGTACCAGGGTGAAGGGTAACAATGAGCAGTTCTTC. Translating it yields CASSTRVKGNNEQFF. The variable domain in full, completed from reference TRBV19 and TRBJ2-1, reads DGGITQSPKYLFRKEGQNVTLSCEQNLNHDAMYWYRQDPGQGLRLIYYSQIVNDFQKGDIAEGYSVSREKKESFPLTVTSAQKNPTAFYLCASSTRVKGNNEQFFGPGTRLTVL.

This clonotype was seen many times. V usage is TRBV7-2 and J usage is TRBJ2-1; 10 positions match TRBD2. The CDR3 is 20 amino acids. Germline V gives CDR1 SGHTA, CDR2 FQGNSA. V lost 5 bases to trimming and J lost 6 bases; unmatched junction nucleotides: 22. The CDR3 here is CASSPVTSGARTGGGNEQFF. In DNA, the CDR3 is TGTGCCAGCAGCCCGGTTACTAGCGGGGCCCGCACAGGAGGCGGCAATGAGCAGTTCTTC.

V usage is TRBV20-1 and J usage is TRBJ1-1; D possibly corresponds to TRBD1 (6 bases). The V end was cut by 7 bases, the J end by 1 base, with 19 bases between. The CDR3 is made up of 15 amino acids. Germline V gene sequence: CDR1 DFQATT, CDR2 SNEGSKA (reference sequence). CDR3 bases: TGCAGTGGGGGGGGCCTCTCAACGACGAACACTGAAGCTTTCTTT. It yields the protein CSGGGLSTTNTEAFF.

This clonotype has a count of ten or more. The J gene is TRBJ1-1, the V gene TRBV10-3; a weak D match, TRBD1 (6 bases). The V gene lost 6 bases and the J gene lost 6 bases, with 14 bases spanning the gap. CDR1 is ENHRY and CDR2 is SYGVKD in the germline V gene. The CDR3 runs 13 residues. CDR3 loop: CAIRKQGRAEAFF. DNA for the CDR3: TGTGCCATCAGGAAACAGGGTAGGGCTGAAGCTTTCTTT.